The clone carrying this T cell receptor (beta chain) has only a few counts. The genes are named according to mouse. Sequencing ends 4 residues short of the CDR3 end; the germline J gene provides the rest. The data stem from a study of CD8+ T cells in alopecia areata. Germline assignment: CDR1 NNHDY and CDR2 SYVADS. V lost 7 bases to trimming and J lost 1 base; unmatched junction nucleotides: 2. This CDR3 is built from 14 residues. The sorting of pooled cutaneous lymph node cells relied on CD4, CD8alpha, NKG2D, NKG2ACE and other markers. TCR sequencing used cDNA made by reverse transcription of extracted RNA. Using immunoSEQ multiplex PCR, the repertoire was profiled, and TCRdb retains in-frame clones only, with some absent. This sample comprises about 300,000 clones, none seen once only.

The receptor was derived from a C3H/HeJ mouse with alopecia areata. The MHC haplotype recorded for the strain is H2-k. The rearrangement joins TRBV13-3 to TRBJ2-2; TRBD2 agrees at 9 bases. Sequencing was performed on CD4+ T cells sorted from a lymph node. The covered CDR3 bases are TGTGCCAGCCGGGACTGGGAAAACACCGGG. Protein product: CASRDWENTG. The CDR3 as a whole reads CASRDWENTGQLYF.